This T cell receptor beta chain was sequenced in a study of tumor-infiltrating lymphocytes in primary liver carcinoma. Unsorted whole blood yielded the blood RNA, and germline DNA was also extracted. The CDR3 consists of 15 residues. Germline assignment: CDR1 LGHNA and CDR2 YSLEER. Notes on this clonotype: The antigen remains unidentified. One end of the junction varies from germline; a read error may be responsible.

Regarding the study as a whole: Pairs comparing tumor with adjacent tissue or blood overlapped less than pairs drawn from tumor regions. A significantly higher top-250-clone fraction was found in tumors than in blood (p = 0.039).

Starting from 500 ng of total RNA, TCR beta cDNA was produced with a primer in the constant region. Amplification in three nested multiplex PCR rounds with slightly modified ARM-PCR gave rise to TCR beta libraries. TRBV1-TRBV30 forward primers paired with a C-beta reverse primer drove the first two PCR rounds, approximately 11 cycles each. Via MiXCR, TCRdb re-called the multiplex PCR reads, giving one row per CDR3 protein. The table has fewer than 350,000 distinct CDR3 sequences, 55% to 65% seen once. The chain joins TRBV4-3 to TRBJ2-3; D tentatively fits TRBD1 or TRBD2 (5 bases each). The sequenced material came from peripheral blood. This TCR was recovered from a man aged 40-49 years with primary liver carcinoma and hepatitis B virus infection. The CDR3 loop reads CASSLSWAEGDTQYF. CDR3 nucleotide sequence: TGCGCTAGCAGCCTTTCATGGGCCGAGGGGGATACGCAGTATTTT.